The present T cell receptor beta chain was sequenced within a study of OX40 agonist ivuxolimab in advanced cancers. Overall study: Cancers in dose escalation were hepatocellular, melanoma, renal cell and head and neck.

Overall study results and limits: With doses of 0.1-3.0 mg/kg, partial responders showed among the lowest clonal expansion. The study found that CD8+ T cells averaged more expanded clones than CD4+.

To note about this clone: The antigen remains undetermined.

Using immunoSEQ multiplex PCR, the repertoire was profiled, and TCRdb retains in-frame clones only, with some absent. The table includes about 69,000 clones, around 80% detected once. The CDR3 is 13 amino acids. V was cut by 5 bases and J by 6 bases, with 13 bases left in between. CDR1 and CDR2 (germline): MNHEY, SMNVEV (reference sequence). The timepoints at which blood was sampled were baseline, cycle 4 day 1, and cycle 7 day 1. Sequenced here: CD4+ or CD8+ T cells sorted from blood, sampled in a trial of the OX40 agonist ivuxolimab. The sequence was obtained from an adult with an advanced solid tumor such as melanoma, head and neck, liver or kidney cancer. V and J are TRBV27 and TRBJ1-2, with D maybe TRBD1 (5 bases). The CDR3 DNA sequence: TGTGCCAGCAGTACGACAGCCCGCCATGGCTACACCTTC. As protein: CASSTTARHGYTF.